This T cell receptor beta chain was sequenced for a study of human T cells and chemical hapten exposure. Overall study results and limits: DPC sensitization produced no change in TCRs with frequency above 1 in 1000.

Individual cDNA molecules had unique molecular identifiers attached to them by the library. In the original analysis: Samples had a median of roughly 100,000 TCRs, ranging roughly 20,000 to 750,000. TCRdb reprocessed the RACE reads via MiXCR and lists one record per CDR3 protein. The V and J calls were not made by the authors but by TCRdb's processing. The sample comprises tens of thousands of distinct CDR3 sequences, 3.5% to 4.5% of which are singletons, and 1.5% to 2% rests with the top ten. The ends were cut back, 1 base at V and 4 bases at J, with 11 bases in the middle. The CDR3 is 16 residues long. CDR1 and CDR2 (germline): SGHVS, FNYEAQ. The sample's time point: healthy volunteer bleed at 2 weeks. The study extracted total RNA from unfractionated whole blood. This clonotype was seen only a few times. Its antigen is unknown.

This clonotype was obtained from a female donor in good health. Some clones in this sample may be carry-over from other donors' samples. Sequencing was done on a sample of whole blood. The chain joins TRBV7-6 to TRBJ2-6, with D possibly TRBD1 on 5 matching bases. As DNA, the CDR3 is TGTGCCAGCAGCTTAGGTATCAGGGCCGGGGCCAACGTCCTGACTTTC. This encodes CASSLGIRAGANVLTF. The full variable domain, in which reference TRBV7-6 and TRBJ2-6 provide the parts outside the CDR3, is GAGVSQSPRYKVTKRGQDVALRCDPISGHVSLYWYRQALGQGPEFLTYFNYEAQQDKSGLPNDRFSAERPEGSISTLTIQRTEQRDSAMYRCASSLGIRAGANVLTFGAGSRLTVL.